This is a list of T cell receptor beta chains from one sample in a study of early T cells in non-severe SARS-CoV-2 infection. From the 5' RACE reads, TCRdb called clonotypes with MiXCR, one entry per CDR3 protein. The sample has 55,000 to 70,000 distinct CDR3 sequences, 4.9% seen once. Sequenced input: whole blood. Every receptor here comes from an adult who was a healthcare worker with PCR-confirmed SARS-CoV-2 infection or an uninfected control (not recorded which). CDR3s leave out the opening cysteine and the closing phenylalanine or tryptophan. Some rows mark clone size as missing; the rest say once, few, many or name a class of expanded clone.

TRBV18	many	ASSPTPGRSSGNTIY
TRBV3-1	many	ASSQGAESKAF
TRBV4-2	few	ASSHRAGGEGDTQY
TRBV7-3	many	ASSFASGAYNEQF
TRBV11-2	many	ASSLVPSGSVL
TRBV30	many	AWGSLAGTQY
TRBV27	NA	ASSSRGRDNEQF
TRBV7-9	few	ASSLAGSYGYT
TRBV7-3	few	ASSSKRGEADTQY
TRBV5-1	many	ASSKSRRGTEAF
TRBV6-2/TRBV6-3	many	ASSLGRSYEQY
TRBV24-1	many	ATSPGRPREEQF
TRBV20-1	many	SAILAGDLISSYNEQF
TRBV5-6	many	ASSFPDETQY
TRBV7-2	many	ASSLELRDSPLH
TRBV7-9	many	ASSPMRGRNSYEQY
TRBV5-1	many	ASSSLGRSTDTQY
TRBV19	many	ASSATGGGQPQH
TRBV29-1	many	SASRDLSYEQY
TRBV7-6	many	ASSSTPRDTQY
TRBV7-9	NA	ASSSGLASTDTQY
TRBV6-6	many	ASSYGTDGSGANVLT
TRBV3-1	many	ASSQGLRLAGGHIAKNIQY
TRBV5-4	NA	ASSTRLADSTDTQY
TRBV5-1	many	ASSLVPTIGTDTQY
TRBV7-8	few	ASSSQPQTSTGTGANVLT
TRBV20-1	many	SARVSGSGGLTDTQY
TRBV6-1	many	ASSEHRTGGLPYYEQY
TRBV7-9	many	ASSSNSQYTDTQY
TRBV20-1	many	SAGGGRGDTQY
TRBV6-2/TRBV6-3	NA	ASSFADRDAGELF
TRBV5-1	few	ASRSGRGNTEAF
TRBV29-1	many	SVLRALGGTDTQY
TRBV6-1	NA	ASGRTHQPQH
TRBV20-1	many	SPSDGLVVGTEAF
TRBV5-4	NA	ASSFPGTYNEQF
TRBV7-9	many	ASSLLAGGGYNEQF
TRBV20-1	many	SASHRVTDTQY
TRBV5-6	few	ASSLGQVLSLEDDTQY
TRBV20-1	many	SARDPGANYGYT
TRBV30	few	AWRKVPANYGYT
TRBV4-2	many	ASSLDVQNYGYT
TRBV6-5	NA	ASYLETEAF
TRBV20-1	many	SARAMGQGNGYT
TRBV7-2	many	ASSNGFGQGAFTDTQY
TRBV11-2	many	ASSLDLTGAYTDTQY
TRBV6-2/TRBV6-3	few	ASTLSGANVLT
TRBV20-1	many	SARETGGAYNEQF
TRBV20-1	many	SARRGFDEKLF
TRBV19	many	ASSIGGSTDTQY
TRBV12-3/TRBV12-4	many	ASRLGATNEKLF
TRBV7-2	many	ASSIYRDEQF
TRBV5-1	many	ASSQSGGPSLEQY
TRBV7-9	many	ASRRNTNYGYT
TRBV7-6	many	ASSSTSGAYNEQF
TRBV19	few	ASSVTGYGELF
TRBV11-2	many	ASSSDRGFNNEQF
TRBV12-3/TRBV12-4	many	ASSFGGTGRNTEAF
TRBV5-6	many	ASSLSRRHQETQY